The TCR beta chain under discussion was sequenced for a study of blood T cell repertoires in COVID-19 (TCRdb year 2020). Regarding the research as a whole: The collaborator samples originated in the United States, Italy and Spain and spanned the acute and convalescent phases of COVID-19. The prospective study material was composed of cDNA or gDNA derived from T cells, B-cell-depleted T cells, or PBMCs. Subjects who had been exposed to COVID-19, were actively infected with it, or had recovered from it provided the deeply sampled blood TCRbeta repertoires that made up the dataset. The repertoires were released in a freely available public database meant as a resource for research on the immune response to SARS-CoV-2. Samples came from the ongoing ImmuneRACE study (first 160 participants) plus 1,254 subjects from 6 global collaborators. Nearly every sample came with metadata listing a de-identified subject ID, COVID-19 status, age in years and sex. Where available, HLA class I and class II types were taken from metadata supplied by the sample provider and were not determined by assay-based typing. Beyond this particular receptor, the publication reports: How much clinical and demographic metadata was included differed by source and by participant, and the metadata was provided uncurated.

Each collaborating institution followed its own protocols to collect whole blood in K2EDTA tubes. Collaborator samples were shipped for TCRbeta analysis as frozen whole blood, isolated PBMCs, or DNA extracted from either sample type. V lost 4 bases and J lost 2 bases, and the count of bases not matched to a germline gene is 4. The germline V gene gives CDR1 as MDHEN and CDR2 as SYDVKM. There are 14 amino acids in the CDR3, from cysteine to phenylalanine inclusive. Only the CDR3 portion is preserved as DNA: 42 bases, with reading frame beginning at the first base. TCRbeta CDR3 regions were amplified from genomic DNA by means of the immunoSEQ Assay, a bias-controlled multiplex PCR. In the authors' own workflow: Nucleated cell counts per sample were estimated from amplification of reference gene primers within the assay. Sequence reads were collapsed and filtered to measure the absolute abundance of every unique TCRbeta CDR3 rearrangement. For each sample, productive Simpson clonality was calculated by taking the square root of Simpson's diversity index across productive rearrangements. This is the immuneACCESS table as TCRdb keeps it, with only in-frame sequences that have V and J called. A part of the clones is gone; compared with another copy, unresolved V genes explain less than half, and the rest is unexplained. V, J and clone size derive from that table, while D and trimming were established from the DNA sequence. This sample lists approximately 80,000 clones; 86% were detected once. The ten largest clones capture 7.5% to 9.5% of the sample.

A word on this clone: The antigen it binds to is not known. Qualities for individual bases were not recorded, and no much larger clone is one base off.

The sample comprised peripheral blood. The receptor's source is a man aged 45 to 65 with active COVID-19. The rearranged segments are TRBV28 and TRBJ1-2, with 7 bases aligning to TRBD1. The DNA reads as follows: TGTGCCAGCAGTTCCACAGGGGAGAACTATGGCTACACCTTC. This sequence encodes CASSSTGENYGYTF.